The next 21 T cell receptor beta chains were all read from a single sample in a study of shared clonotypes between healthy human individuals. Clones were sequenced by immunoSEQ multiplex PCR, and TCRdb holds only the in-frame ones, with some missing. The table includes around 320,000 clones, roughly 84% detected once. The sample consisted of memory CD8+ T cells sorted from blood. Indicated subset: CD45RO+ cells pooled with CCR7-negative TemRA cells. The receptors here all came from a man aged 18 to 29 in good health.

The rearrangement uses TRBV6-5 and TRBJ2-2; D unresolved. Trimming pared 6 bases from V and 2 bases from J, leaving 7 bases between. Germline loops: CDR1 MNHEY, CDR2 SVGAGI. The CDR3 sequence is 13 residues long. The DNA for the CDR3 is TGTGCCAGCAGCACCGACAACACCGGGGAGCTGTTTTTT. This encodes CASSTDNTGELFF.

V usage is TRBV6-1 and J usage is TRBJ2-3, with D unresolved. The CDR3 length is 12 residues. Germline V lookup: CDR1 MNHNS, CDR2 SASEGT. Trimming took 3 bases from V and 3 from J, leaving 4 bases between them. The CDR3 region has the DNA TGTGCCAGCAGTGACTGGACAGATACGCAGTATTTT. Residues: CASSDWTDTQYF.

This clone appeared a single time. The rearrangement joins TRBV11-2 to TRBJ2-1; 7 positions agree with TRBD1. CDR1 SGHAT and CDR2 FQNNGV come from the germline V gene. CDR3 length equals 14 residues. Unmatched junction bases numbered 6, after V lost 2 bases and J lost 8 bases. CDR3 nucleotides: TGTGCCAGCAGCTTAAGGACAGGTTACGATGAGCAGTTCTTC. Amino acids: CASSLRTGYDEQFF.

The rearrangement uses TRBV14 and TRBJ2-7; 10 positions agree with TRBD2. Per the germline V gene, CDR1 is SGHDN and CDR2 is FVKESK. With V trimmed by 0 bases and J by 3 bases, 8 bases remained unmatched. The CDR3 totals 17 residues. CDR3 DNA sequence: TGTGCCAGCAGCCAAGATCCCCTAGCGGGAGTGTTCTACGAGCAGTACTTC. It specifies CASSQDPLAGVFYEQYF.

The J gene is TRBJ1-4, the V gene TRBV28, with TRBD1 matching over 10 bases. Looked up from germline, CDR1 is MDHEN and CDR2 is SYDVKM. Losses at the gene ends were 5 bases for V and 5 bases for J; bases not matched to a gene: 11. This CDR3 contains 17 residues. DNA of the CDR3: TGTGCCAGCAGTCAACTCATAGGGACAGGGGACAATGAAAAACTGTTTTTT. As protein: CASSQLIGTGDNEKLFF.

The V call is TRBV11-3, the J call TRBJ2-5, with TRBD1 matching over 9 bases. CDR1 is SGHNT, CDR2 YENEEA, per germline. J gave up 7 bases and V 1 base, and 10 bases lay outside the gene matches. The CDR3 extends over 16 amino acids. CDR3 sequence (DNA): TGTGCCAGCAGCTTAGGGAAGGGACAGGGAATCGTGACCCAGTACTTC. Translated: CASSLGKGQGIVTQYF.

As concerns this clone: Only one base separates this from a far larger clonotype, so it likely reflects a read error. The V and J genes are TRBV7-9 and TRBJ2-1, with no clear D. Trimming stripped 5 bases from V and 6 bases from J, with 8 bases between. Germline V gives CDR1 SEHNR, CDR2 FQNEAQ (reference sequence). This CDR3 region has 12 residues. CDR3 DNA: TGTGCCAGCAGCCCCCCCTCCAATGAGCAGTTCTTC. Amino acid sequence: CASSPPSNEQFF.

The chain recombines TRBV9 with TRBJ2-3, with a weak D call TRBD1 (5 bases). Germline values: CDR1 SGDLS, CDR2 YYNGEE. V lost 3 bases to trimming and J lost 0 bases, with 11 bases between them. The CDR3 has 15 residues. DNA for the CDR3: TGTGCCAGCAGCGGTCCCCAGGGAAGCACAGATACGCAGTATTTT. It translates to CASSGPQGSTDTQYF.

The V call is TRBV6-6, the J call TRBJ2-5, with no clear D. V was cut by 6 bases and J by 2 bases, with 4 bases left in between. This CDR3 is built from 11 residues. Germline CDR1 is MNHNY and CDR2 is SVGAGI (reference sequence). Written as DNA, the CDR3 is TGTGCCAGCAGAATACAAGAGACCCAGTACTTC. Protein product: CASRIQETQYF.

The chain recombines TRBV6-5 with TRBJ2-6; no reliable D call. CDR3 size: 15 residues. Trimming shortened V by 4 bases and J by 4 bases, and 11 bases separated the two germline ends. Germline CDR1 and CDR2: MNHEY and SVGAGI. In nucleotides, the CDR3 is TGTGCCAGCAGTTTCGACACCAGCGGGGCCAACGTCCTGACTTTC. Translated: CASSFDTSGANVLTF.

The CDR3 loop is CASSYSTTGTYEQYF. In nucleotides, the CDR3 is TGTGCCAGCAGTTACTCCACGACAGGGACTTACGAGCAGTACTTC. The chain is built from TRBV6-5 and TRBJ2-7, with a weak D call TRBD1 (7 bases). The CDR3 has 15 amino acids. From germline, CDR1 is MNHEY and CDR2 SVGAGI. Trimming cost V 0 bases and J 4 bases, with 13 bases left between them.

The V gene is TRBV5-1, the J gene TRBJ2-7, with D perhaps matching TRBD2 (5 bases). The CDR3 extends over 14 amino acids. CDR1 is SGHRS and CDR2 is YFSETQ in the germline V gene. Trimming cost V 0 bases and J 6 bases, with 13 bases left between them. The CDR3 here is CASSLDSGLGEQYF. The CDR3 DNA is TGCGCCAGCAGCTTGGATTCCGGACTCGGCGAGCAGTACTTC.

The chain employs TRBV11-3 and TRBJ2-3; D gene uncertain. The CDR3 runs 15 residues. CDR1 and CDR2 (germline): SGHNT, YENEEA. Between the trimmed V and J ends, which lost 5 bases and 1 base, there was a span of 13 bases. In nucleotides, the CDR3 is TGTGCCAGCAGCACACAGCCGGACGGCACAGATACGCAGTATTTT. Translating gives CASSTQPDGTDTQYF. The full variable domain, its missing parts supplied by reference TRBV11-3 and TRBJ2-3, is EAGVVQSPRYKIIEKKQPVAFWCNPISGHNTLYWYLQNLGQGPELLIRYENEEAVDDSQLPKDRFSAERLKGVDSTLKIQPAELGDSAVYLCASSTQPDGTDTQYFGPGTRLTVL.

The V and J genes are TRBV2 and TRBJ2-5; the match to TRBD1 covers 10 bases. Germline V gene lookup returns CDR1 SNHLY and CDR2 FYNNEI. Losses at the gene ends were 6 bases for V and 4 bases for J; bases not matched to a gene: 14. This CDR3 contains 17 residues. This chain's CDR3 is CASSGQVGTGDRETQYF. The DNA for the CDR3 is TGTGCCAGCAGCGGTCAAGTGGGGACAGGGGACAGAGAGACCCAGTACTTC.

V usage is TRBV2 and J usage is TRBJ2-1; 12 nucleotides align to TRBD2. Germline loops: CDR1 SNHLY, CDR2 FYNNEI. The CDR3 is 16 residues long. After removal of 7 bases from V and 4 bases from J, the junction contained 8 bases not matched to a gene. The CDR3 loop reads CASTPVGTSGYNEQFF. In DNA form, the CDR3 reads TGTGCCAGCACCCCCGTGGGGACTAGCGGGTACAATGAGCAGTTCTTC.

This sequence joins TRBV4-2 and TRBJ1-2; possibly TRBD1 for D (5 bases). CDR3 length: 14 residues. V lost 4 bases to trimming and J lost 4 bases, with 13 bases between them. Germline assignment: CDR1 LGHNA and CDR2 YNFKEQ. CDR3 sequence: CASSPEGIPYGYTF. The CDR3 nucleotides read TGTGCCAGCAGCCCCGAGGGGATTCCCTATGGCTACACCTTC.

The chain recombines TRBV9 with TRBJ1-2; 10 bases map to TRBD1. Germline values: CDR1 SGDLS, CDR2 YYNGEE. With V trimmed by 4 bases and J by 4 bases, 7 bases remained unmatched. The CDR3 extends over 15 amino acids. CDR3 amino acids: CASSPPGQGFYGYTF. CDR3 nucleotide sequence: TGTGCCAGCAGCCCCCCGGGACAGGGGTTCTATGGCTACACCTTC.

This chain's CDR3 is CASSTRQGAGKTQYF. The CDR3 DNA follows: TGTGCCAGCAGCACCCGACAGGGGGCTGGGAAGACCCAGTACTTC. The chain links TRBV11-2 to TRBJ2-5; TRBD1 matches at 10 bases. Per germline, CDR1 SGHAT and CDR2 FQNNGV. The CDR3 runs to 15 residues. V lost 5 bases to trimming and J lost 6 bases; unmatched junction nucleotides: 9.

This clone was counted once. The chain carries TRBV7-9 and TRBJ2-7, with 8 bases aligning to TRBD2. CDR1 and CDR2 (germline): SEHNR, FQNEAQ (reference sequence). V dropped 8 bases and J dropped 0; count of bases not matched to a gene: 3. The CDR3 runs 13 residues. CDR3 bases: TGTGCCAGCTTAGCGGGGTTCTCCTACGAGCAGTACTTC. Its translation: CASLAGFSYEQYF.

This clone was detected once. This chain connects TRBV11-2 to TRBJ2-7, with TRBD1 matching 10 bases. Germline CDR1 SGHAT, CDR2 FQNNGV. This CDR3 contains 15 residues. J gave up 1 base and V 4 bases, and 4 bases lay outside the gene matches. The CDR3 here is CASSWDRGLSYEQYF. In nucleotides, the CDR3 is TGTGCCAGCAGCTGGGACAGGGGTTTATCCTACGAGCAGTACTTC.

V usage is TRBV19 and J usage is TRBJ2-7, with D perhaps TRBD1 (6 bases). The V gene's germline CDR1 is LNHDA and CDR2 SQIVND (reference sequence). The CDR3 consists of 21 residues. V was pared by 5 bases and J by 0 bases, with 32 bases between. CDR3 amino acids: CASSGRQFTESNRGGSYEQYF. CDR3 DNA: TGTGCCAGTAGTGGGAGACAGTTTACTGAATCCAACCGAGGGGGCTCCTACGAGCAGTACTTC.